This T cell receptor (beta chain) was captured in a study of CD8 T cells in ankylosing spondylitis. Findings and caveats of the study: Within matched ankylosing spondylitis synovial fluid, disease-linked clones were reportedly significantly enriched. Disease-linked clones were CD8+ and relatively rare in peripheral blood. Earlier reports found some motif variants in synovial fluid and blood in reactive arthritis.

MiXCR was run by TCRdb on the 5' RACE reads, yielding one entry per CDR3 protein. Among roughly 130,000 distinct CDR3 sequences, roughly a tenth were seen once, and the ten largest hold about 3.6%. This clonotype was picked up many times. Antigen specificity is unknown. The CDR3 contains 15 residues. The germline V gene has CDR1 DFQATT and CDR2 SNEGSKA (reference sequence). Trimming took 6 bases from V and 4 from J, leaving 19 bases between them. This receptor was identified in a male donor with ankylosing spondylitis or in good health (not recorded which). Input material: blood, either unsorted or a sorted T cell fraction (not recorded which). The rearrangement joins TRBV20-1 to TRBJ2-1; perhaps D is TRBD1 or TRBD2 (5 bases each). The CDR3 loop reads CSADEGTLLYNEQFF. CDR3 DNA: TGCAGTGCCGATGAGGGGACCTTGCTTTACAATGAGCAGTTCTTC.